This TCR beta chain was profiled in a study of blood T cell repertoires in COVID-19. Turning to the study itself: From T cells, B-cell-depleted T cells, or PBMCs came the material, which was cDNA or gDNA.

Germline V lookup: CDR1 MDHEN, CDR2 SYDVKM. The CDR3 runs to 12 residues. Losses at the gene ends were 5 bases for V and 6 bases for J; bases not matched to a gene: 4. Authors' data handling: Using reference gene primer amplification, nucleated cell counts were estimated. Profiling relied on immunoSEQ multiplex PCR, and the TCRdb table lists in-frame clones only, not all of them. The DNA was the basis for D and trimming; V, J and clone size are from that table. The table records about 330,000 clones, 80% to 90% of them present only once. Two negative PCRs, clearance, or symptom resolution characterized the recovered Cohort 3 donors.

The TCR originated in a man aged 30 to 45 who had recovered from COVID-19. The chain couples TRBV28 to TRBJ2-7, with 7 positions matching TRBD2. The sample consisted of PBMCs or T cells enriched from blood (not recorded which). As DNA, the CDR3 is TGTGCCAGCAGTAGCGGGGTCAGCGAGCAGTACTTC. Its translation is CASSSGVSEQYF.